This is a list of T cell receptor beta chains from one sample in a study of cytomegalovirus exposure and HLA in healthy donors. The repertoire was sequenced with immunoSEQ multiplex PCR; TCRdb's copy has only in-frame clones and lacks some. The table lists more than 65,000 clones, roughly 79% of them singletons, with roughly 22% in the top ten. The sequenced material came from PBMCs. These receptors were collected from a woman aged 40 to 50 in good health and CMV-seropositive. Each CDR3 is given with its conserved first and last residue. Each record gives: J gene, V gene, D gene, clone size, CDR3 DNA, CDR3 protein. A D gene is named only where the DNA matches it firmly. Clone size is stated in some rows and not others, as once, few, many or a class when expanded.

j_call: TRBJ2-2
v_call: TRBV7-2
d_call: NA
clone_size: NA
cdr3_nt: TGTGCCAGCAGCTTAACCGGGGATCGGACCGGGGAGCTGTTTTTT
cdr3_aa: CASSLTGDRTGELFF

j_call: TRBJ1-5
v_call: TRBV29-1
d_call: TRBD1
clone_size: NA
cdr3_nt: TGCAGCGTTGAGTCAGGGGGTGGTCAGCCCCAGCATTTT
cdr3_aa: CSVESGGGQPQHF

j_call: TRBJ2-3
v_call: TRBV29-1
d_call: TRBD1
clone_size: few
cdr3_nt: TGCAGCGTTGACCCGGCATGGGACAGGGGAGAGGATACGCAGTATTTT
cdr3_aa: CSVDPAWDRGEDTQYF

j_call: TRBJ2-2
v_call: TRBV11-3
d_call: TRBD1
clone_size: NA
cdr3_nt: TGTGCCAGCAGCCACGGGACAGGGGCCACCGGGGAGCTGTTTTTT
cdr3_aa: CASSHGTGATGELFF

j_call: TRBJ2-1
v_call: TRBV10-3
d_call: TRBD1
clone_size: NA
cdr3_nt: TGTGCCATCAGTGGACAGGGGTATGAGCAGTTCTTC
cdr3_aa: CAISGQGYEQFF

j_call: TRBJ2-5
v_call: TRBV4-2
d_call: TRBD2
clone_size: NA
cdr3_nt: TGTGCCAGCAGCCAAGAGCGGGGGGGCCAAGAGACCCAGTACTTC
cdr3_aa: CASSQERGGQETQYF

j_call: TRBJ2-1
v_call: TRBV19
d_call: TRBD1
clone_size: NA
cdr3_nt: TGTGCCAGTAGCCGACAGGGAACCTACAATGAGCAGTTCTTC
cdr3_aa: CASSRQGTYNEQFF

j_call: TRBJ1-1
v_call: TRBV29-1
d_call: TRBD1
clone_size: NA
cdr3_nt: TGCAGCGTCGGTTTAGGACAGGTCAACACTGAAGCTTTCTTT
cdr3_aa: CSVGLGQVNTEAFF

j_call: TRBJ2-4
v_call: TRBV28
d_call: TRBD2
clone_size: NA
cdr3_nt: TGTGCCAGCAGCGGACTAGCGGGAGTAGAGTACTTC
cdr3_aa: CASSGLAGVEYF

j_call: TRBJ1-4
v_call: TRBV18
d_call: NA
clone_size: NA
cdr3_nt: TGTGCCAGCTCACCCGACATATTTCGGGAAAAACTGTTTTTT
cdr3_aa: CASSPDIFREKLFF